The 17 T cell receptor beta chains below were found in one sample sequenced in a study of blood T cell repertoires in COVID-19. Assay: immunoSEQ multiplex PCR; the TCRdb copy retains only in-frame clones and omits some. The sample includes tens of thousands of clones, around 85% of them seen just once. Material for sequencing was peripheral blood. The receptors come from a man aged 70 or older with COVID-19, enrolled during active disease.

The chain combines TRBV7-2 with TRBJ1-1; D unresolved. Germline CDR1 SGHTA, CDR2 FQGNSA. This CDR3 has 14 residues. Between the trimmed V and J ends, which lost 6 bases and 3 bases, there was a span of 14 bases. The CDR3: CASSTYGTDTEAFF. CDR3 bases: TGTGCCAGCAGTACCTACGGCACAGACACTGAAGCTTTCTTT.

This CDR3 is CASSPAGWYSSTDTQYF. CDR3 sequence (DNA): TGCGCCAGCAGCCCCGCGGGCTGGTATAGCAGCACAGATACGCAGTATTTT. V gene TRBV4-3 combines with J gene TRBJ2-3; the D gene is possibly TRBD2 (5 bases). The germline CDR1 and CDR2 sequences are LGHNA and YSLEER. This CDR3 has 17 residues. Trimming pared 4 bases from V and 0 bases from J, leaving 17 bases between.

V usage is TRBV19 and J usage is TRBJ2-1; no clear D gene. Germline CDR1 is LNHDA and CDR2 is SQIVND (reference sequence). V was clipped by 3 bases and J by 7 bases, with 4 bases between them. CDR3 length: 11 residues. CDR3 coding DNA: TGTGCCAGTAGTATTAGAAATGAGCAGTTCTTC. Protein product: CASSIRNEQFF.

The chain couples TRBV28 to TRBJ2-3, with TRBD2 matching over 10 bases. Germline V gene lookup returns CDR1 MDHEN and CDR2 SYDVKM. The CDR3 totals 15 residues. V lost 6 bases, J lost 5 bases, and 8 bases stayed unmatched. CDR3 DNA sequence: TGTGCCAGCAGGCGCCCTAGCGGGAGTGAAGATACGCAGTATTTT. Translating it yields CASRRPSGSEDTQYF.

The rearrangement uses TRBV11-1 and TRBJ2-3; TRBD2 agrees at 9 bases. The CDR3 is 16 residues long. Germline CDR1 is SGHAT and CDR2 is FQDESV (reference sequence). Trimming removed 5 bases from V and 2 bases from J; junction bases left unmatched: 8. The CDR3 reads CASSNYLAGPTDTQYF. The CDR3 DNA reads TGTGCCAGCAGCAATTACCTAGCGGGACCCACAGATACGCAGTATTTT.

V gene TRBV7-2 combines with J gene TRBJ2-1, with 9 bases that match TRBD2. This CDR3 has 18 amino acids. The germline V gene encodes CDR1 SGHTA and CDR2 FQGNSA. V gave up 2 bases and J gave up 7 bases; unmatched junction bases: 15. The chain's CDR3 is CASSLLGAGGRAGNEQFF. CDR3 DNA sequence: TGTGCCAGCAGCTTACTTGGCGCGGGCGGGAGGGCCGGTAATGAGCAGTTCTTC.

This rearrangement joins TRBV4-3 to TRBJ1-5; possibly TRBD1 for D (6 bases). This CDR3 comprises 20 residues. From germline, CDR1 is LGHNA and CDR2 YSLEER. The V end was cut by 0 bases, the J end by 5 bases, with 26 bases between. CDR3 sequence: CASSQDISQGNMCYDQPQHF. The CDR3, as DNA: TGCGCCAGCAGCCAAGATATTTCCCAGGGGAATATGTGTTATGATCAGCCCCAGCATTTT.

The V gene is TRBV29-1, the J gene TRBJ2-7, with 9 positions matching TRBD1. There are 12 residues in the CDR3. The germline CDR1 and CDR2 sequences are SQVTM and ANQGSEA. Unmatched junction bases numbered 4, after V lost 4 bases and J lost 6 bases. The CDR3 sequence is CSVGTGVSEQYF. The CDR3 DNA sequence: TGCAGCGTTGGGACAGGGGTTAGCGAGCAGTACTTC.

V and J are TRBV19 and TRBJ2-5, with a weak D call TRBD1 (7 bases). This CDR3 has 13 amino acids. Germline CDR1 and CDR2: LNHDA and SQIVND (reference sequence). V lost 5 bases and J lost 5, with 12 bases in between. CDR3 sequence reads: CASSAQGRETQYF. CDR3 DNA sequence: TGTGCCAGTAGTGCACAGGGGAGGGAGACCCAGTACTTC.

This clone has more than one count but fewer than ten. The rearrangement joins TRBV7-3 to TRBJ2-3, with TRBD2 matching 9 bases. J was trimmed by 1 base and V by 5 bases; bases with no gene match: 13. The CDR3 has 18 residues. In germline, CDR1 is SGHTA, CDR2 FQGTGA. CDR3 protein: CASSHRGSGSFGTDTQYF. As DNA, the CDR3 is TGTGCCAGCAGCCATAGAGGTAGCGGGAGCTTCGGCACAGATACGCAGTATTTT.

The CDR3 bases are TGCGCCAGCAGCCAAGCGCCAGGGGGCGGGGAGCTGTTTTTT. Protein product: CASSQAPGGGELFF. This sequence joins TRBV4-3 and TRBJ2-2, with TRBD1 identical over 7 bases. The CDR3 sequence is 14 residues long. Germline assignment: CDR1 LGHNA and CDR2 YSLEER. V lost 1 base to trimming and J lost 7 bases; unmatched junction nucleotides: 3.

This sequence joins TRBV5-1 and TRBJ2-3, with TRBD2 identical over 11 bases. Germline assignment: CDR1 SGHRS and CDR2 YFSETQ. This CDR3 comprises 15 residues. The V segment lost 4 bases and the J segment 2 bases; nucleotides outside the gene matches: 3. This CDR3 reads CASSPGLADTDTQYF. The CDR3 region has the DNA TGCGCCAGCAGCCCGGGACTAGCGGACACAGATACGCAGTATTTT.

This chain uses TRBV11-3 with TRBJ2-7; 8 bases are shared with TRBD1. J was trimmed by 0 bases and V by 4 bases; bases with no gene match: 5. From germline, CDR1 is SGHNT and CDR2 YENEEA. This CDR3 is built from 15 residues. CDR3 region: CASSSGQGSSYEQYF. CDR3 DNA: TGTGCCAGCAGCTCAGGACAGGGAAGCTCCTACGAGCAGTACTTC. Full variable domain (outside the CDR3, taken from reference TRBV11-3 and TRBJ2-7): EAGVVQSPRYKIIEKKQPVAFWCNPISGHNTLYWYLQNLGQGPELLIRYENEEAVDDSQLPKDRFSAERLKGVDSTLKIQPAELGDSAVYLCASSSGQGSSYEQYFGPGTRLTVT.

The rearrangement joins TRBV10-3 to TRBJ2-3; a possible D gene is TRBD2 (5 bases). In germline, CDR1 is ENHRY, CDR2 SYGVKD. This CDR3 has 14 residues. V was shortened by 1 base and J by 2 bases, with 7 bases between the two germline ends. The CDR3 spells CAISEWGDTDTQYF. The CDR3, as DNA: TGTGCCATCAGTGAGTGGGGAGACACAGATACGCAGTATTTT.

The chain carries TRBV5-1 and TRBJ2-7; 8 positions agree with TRBD1. This CDR3 comprises 15 residues. The V gene end was trimmed by 0 bases and the J gene end by 2 bases; junction bases not matched to a gene: 4. CDR1 SGHRS and CDR2 YFSETQ come from the germline V gene. For the CDR3, the DNA is TGCGCCAGCAGCTTGGGGACAGGGTTTCCCTACGAGCAGTACTTC. This encodes CASSLGTGFPYEQYF.

The gene calls are TRBV5-1 and TRBJ1-1, with D perhaps TRBD1 (6 bases). The V end was cut by 2 bases, the J end by 4 bases, with 9 bases between. The CDR3 has 13 amino acids. Germline CDR1 and CDR2: SGHRS and YFSETQ. The DNA for the CDR3 is TGCGCCAGCAGCTTTCAGGGGAGCACTGAAGCTTTCTTT. It yields the protein CASSFQGSTEAFF.

The rearrangement joins TRBV6-2 or TRBV6-3 to TRBJ2-4; TRBD2 is a possible D gene (6 bases). The germline V and J ends were trimmed by 2 bases and 3 bases, with 11 bases remaining between them. The germline gives CDR1 MNHEY, CDR2 SVGEGT. The CDR3 contains 15 residues. DNA for the CDR3: TGTGCCAGCAGTTACGGGGCGGGAAACAAAAACATTCAGTACTTC. Its protein is CASSYGAGNKNIQYF.